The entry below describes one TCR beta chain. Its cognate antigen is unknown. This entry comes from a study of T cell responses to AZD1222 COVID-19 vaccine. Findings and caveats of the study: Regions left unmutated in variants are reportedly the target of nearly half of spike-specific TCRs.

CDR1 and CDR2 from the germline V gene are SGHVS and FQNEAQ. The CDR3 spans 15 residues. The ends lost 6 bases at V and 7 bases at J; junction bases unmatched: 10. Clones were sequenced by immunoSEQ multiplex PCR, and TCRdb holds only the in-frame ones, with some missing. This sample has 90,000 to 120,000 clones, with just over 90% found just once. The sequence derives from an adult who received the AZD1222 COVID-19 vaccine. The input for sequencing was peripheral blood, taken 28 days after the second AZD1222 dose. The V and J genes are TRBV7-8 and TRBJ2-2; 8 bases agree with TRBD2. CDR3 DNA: TGTGCCAGCAGGGCCCCGGGACTAGGGGTCGGGGAGCTGTTTTTT. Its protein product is CASRAPGLGVGELFF.